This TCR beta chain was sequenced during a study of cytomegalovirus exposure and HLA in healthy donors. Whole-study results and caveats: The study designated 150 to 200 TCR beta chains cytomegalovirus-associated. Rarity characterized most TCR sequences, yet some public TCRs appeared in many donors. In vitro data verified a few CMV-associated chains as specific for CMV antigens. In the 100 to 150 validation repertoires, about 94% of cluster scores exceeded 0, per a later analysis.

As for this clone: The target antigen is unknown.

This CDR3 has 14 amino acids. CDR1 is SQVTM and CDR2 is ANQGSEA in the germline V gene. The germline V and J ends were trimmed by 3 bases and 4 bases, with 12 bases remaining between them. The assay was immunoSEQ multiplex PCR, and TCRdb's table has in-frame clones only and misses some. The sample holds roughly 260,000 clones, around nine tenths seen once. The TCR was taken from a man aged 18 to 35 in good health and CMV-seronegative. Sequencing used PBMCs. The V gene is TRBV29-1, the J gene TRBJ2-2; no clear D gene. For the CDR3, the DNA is TGCAGCGTTGACCCTAACGGCGGCACCGGGGAGCTGTTTTTT. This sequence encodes CSVDPNGGTGELFF.